In this sample, the clone carrying this TCR beta chain turned up once. At the DNA level, this CDR3 is encoded by other sequences in the same sample as well. Source study methods: For nucleated cells, counts were estimated from reference gene primer amplification. Using immunoSEQ multiplex PCR, the repertoire was profiled, and TCRdb retains in-frame clones only, with some absent. That table furnishes V, J and clone size, whereas the DNA furnished D and trimming. The table records 350,000 to 500,000 clones, 88% of them present only once. This sample is part of a study of blood T cell repertoires in COVID-19. Study-level background: Samples of COVID-19 (acute and convalescent) were obtained from the United States, Italy and Spain.

The CDR3 covers 15 residues. V lost 0 bases and J 2 bases, leaving 10 bases between the germline ends. Looked up from germline, CDR1 is MNHEY and CDR2 is SVGAGI. Self-reported history from a screening survey and questionnaire set each donor's cohort. Exposed enrollees encountered a COVID-19 case at some point within 2 weeks before study entry. This chain links TRBV6-5 with TRBJ1-2; D might be TRBD1 (5 bases). The sequenced sample consisted of PBMCs or T cells enriched from blood (not recorded which). The clonotype originates from a woman aged 18 to 35 who had been exposed to COVID-19. The CDR3 bases are TGTGCCAGCAGTTACTCGGGGGGTTCCAACTATGGCTACACCTTC. Translating gives CASSYSGGSNYGYTF.